This T cell receptor beta chain was recorded in a study of T cells in Graves' hyperthyroidism and ophthalmopathy. RNA transcripts yielded amplified TCR beta CDR3 regions. RT-PCR in the first round (using the HTBI primer set) targeted the TCR CDR3. MiXCR, applied by TCRdb to the multiplex PCR reads, yields one record per CDR3 protein. The sample holds more than 500,000 distinct CDR3 sequences, about 46% seen once. Investigators excluded patients with uncontrolled infection, other autoimmune disease, pregnancy or lactation. Study observations and caveats: Classification by a 13 V-J model distinguished ophthalmopathy from stable hyperthyroidism. Median prediction lead before ophthalmopathy onset was about 6.5 months with the model.

The V gene end was trimmed by 0 bases and the J gene end by 1 base; junction bases not matched to a gene: 5. CDR1 is PRHDT, CDR2 FYEKMQ, per germline (reference sequence). This CDR3 has 17 residues. This clonotype was detected a few times. Its antigen is as yet unknown. This sequence originates from an adult woman with Graves' disease, either hyperthyroidism or ophthalmopathy (not recorded which). The rearrangement uses TRBV13 and TRBJ1-4, with TRBD1 identical over 7 bases. The sequencing sample was made of peripheral blood or thyroid tissue (not recorded which). The DNA for the CDR3 is TGTGCCAGCAGCTTAGGGACAGGGCGCGTAACTAATGAAAAACTGTTTTTT. Translated: CASSLGTGRVTNEKLFF.